Listed here are 5 T cell receptor beta chains from one sample, sequenced in a study of breast tumors, draining lymph nodes, adjacent tissues. Using its own MiXCR run on the multiplex PCR reads, TCRdb lists one record per CDR3 protein. The sample records around 110,000 distinct CDR3 sequences, 30% being singletons. Breast cancer patients provided tissue from their axillary draining lymph nodes. The sequenced material came from axillary lymph node tissue. Receptors originate from a female donor with breast cancer. Some clones in this sample may be carry-over from other donors' samples.

This chain connects TRBV5-8 to TRBJ1-1; D ambiguous. This CDR3 region has 14 residues. V lost 6 bases to trimming and J lost 2 bases, with 14 bases between them. The germline gives CDR1 SGHTS, CDR2 YDEGEE. CDR3 in amino acids: CASTLGRRNTEAFF. The CDR3, as DNA: TGTGCCAGCACCCTGGGCAGGAGAAACACTGAAGCTTTCTTT.

The table lists this clonotype with many counts. The V call is TRBV6-5, the J call TRBJ1-1; D may be TRBD1 (5 bases). Deletions cut 5 bases from V and 5 bases from J, with 12 bases between. CDR1 is MNHEY, CDR2 SVGAGI, per germline. CDR3 length: 13 residues. The CDR3 coding sequence is TGTGCCAGCAGTAGACAGCGGGTAACTGAAGCTTTCTTT. Protein: CASSRQRVTEAFF.

The chain is built from TRBV12-3 or TRBV12-4 and TRBJ1-5; 7 bases are shared with TRBD1. The CDR3 is made up of 12 amino acids. J gave up 9 bases and V 4 bases, and 3 bases lay outside the gene matches. CDR3 residues: CASSSNRGPQHF. The CDR3 region has the DNA TGTGCCAGCAGTTCGAACAGGGGGCCCCAGCATTTT.

This clonotype was seen many times. The J gene is TRBJ2-1, the V gene TRBV5-1; D not resolved. The CDR3 loop spans 15 amino acids. V was clipped by 7 bases and J by 0 bases, with 14 bases between them. CDR1 SGHRS and CDR2 YFSETQ come from the germline V gene. CDR3 nucleotide sequence: TGCGCCAGCCAAGATAGCCCTAGCTCCTACAATGAGCAGTTCTTC. It codes for CASQDSPSSYNEQFF.

This rearrangement joins TRBV29-1 to TRBJ2-3; 10 bases are shared with TRBD1. Trimming cost V 6 bases and J 4 bases; bases outside gene matches: 10. Per germline, CDR1 SQVTM and CDR2 ANQGSEA. CDR3 length equals 15 residues. CDR3 loop: CSVERGQGLSDTQYF. As DNA, the CDR3 is TGCAGCGTCGAGAGGGGACAGGGGTTATCAGATACGCAGTATTTT.